This record looks at one T cell receptor beta chain sequence and its context. CDR3 length: 15 amino acids. Deletions cut 3 bases from V and 3 bases from J, with 12 bases between. Germline CDR1 and CDR2: MDHEN and SYDVKM. These data belong to a study of blood T cell repertoires in COVID-19. TCRdb keeps only in-frame clones here, not all; method: immunoSEQ multiplex PCR. Of a few hundred thousand clones in the sample, 87% are singletons; the top ten hold around 10%. The TCR was taken from a woman between 18 and 29 years old who had recovered from COVID-19. The chain has TRBV28 and TRBJ2-1, with D perhaps TRBD2 (5 bases). The source material was PBMCs or T cells enriched from blood (not recorded which). The DNA of the CDR3 is TGTGCCAGCAGTTTGCCGGGATCCCGCTACAATGAGCAGTTCTTC. Its translation: CASSLPGSRYNEQFF.